This T cell receptor (beta chain) emerged from a study of human T cells and chemical hapten exposure. Study-wide background: The variation in per-sample TCR yields arose mainly from small differences in pooled library volumes.

This clonotype has ten or more counts. Its antigen is unknown. Unique molecular identifiers were attached to individual cDNA molecules within the library. TCRdb processed the reads anew with MiXCR; each CDR3 protein has one entry. The sample lists around 120,000 distinct CDR3 sequences, 8.5% occurring once. Study-wide points: Among TCRs, those above 1 in 1000 frequency were unaffected by DPC sensitization.

Extraction of total RNA was performed on unfractionated whole blood. What was sequenced was whole blood. The receptor was derived from a human donor in good health. Some clones in this sample may be carry-over from other donors' samples.

CDR3 nucleotide sequence: TGTGCCAGCAGTTTATTCCCCCAGGCAGACCGGAACACTGAAGCTTTCTTT. It encodes CASSLFPQADRNTEAFF. This chain links TRBV27 with TRBJ1-1; no clear D. The V end lost 1 base, the J end lost 1 base, and 16 bases lay between the germline ends. Germline CDR1 is MNHEY and CDR2 is SMNVEV (reference sequence). This CDR3 is 17 amino acids long.